Following are 26 T cell receptor beta chains from one sample sequenced in a study of Ad26.COV2.S vaccination and SARS-CoV-2 variants. Produced via immunoSEQ multiplex PCR; TCRdb's table is partial and in-frame only. The sample shows roughly 420,000 clones, approximately 87% of them seen only once. Stated treatment: 15 to 20 received Ad26.COV2.S at low or high dose, single or two shots; roughly 5 received placebo; per-sample allocation not given. Sampling was performed 63 days after the first vaccine or placebo injection. The sample here was peripheral blood, taken in a trial of Ad26.COV2.S vaccine versus placebo. The receptor source for this set is a person aged 18-60 years who received the Ad26.COV2.S COVID-19 vaccine or a placebo.

The rearrangement uses TRBV27 and TRBJ1-2; D is possibly TRBD1 (5 bases). The CDR3 sequence is 13 residues long. Germline CDR1 is MNHEY and CDR2 is SMNVEV (reference sequence). V gave up 8 bases and J gave up 6 bases, with 16 bases separating them. The CDR3 region has the DNA TGTGCCAGCTCAAGCGGCAGGGTGAATGGCTACACCTTC. Translating it yields CASSSGRVNGYTF.

The V call is TRBV6-2 or TRBV6-3, the J call TRBJ2-2; 11 bases line up with TRBD1. Germline values: CDR1 MNHEY, CDR2 SVGEGT. Trimming at V came to 3 bases and at J to 0 bases, leaving 12 bases not matched to a gene. The CDR3 totals 20 residues. The CDR3 region has the DNA TGTGCCAGCAGTTATCTCGGACAGGGGGCGCTTGGCTCGAACACCGGGGAGCTGTTTTTT. Translated: CASSYLGQGALGSNTGELFF.

The V call is TRBV6-5, the J call TRBJ1-1, with D perhaps TRBD1 (6 bases). V was clipped by 6 bases and J by 4 bases, with 12 bases between them. CDR3 size: 13 residues. Germline V lookup: CDR1 MNHEY, CDR2 SVGAGI. The CDR3 is CASRRGGSTEAFF. DNA for the CDR3: TGTGCCAGCAGGAGAGGGGGGAGCACTGAAGCTTTCTTT.

The chain joins TRBV5-1 to TRBJ1-1; 9 bases match TRBD1. Per the germline V gene, CDR1 is SGHRS and CDR2 is YFSETQ. This CDR3 contains 15 residues. V gave up 4 bases and J gave up 0 bases; unmatched junction bases: 4. The chain's CDR3 is CASSARDRVNTEAFF. In DNA form, the CDR3 reads TGCGCCAGCAGCGCGCGGGACAGGGTGAACACTGAAGCTTTCTTT.

The chain links TRBV4-1 to TRBJ1-2, with 7 bases lining up with TRBD1. Germline CDR1 is MGHRA and CDR2 is YSYEKL. The CDR3 runs to 16 residues. The V gene end was trimmed by 1 base and the J gene end by 1 base; junction bases not matched to a gene: 6. CDR3 in DNA: TGCGCCAGCAGCCAAGGCGAGGGGGCGCGTAACTATGGCTACACCTTC. This gives the protein CASSQGEGARNYGYTF.

The rearrangement links TRBV2 to TRBJ2-3; D is unresolved. The CDR3 spans 17 residues. V was cut by 1 base and J by 2 bases, with 16 bases left in between. The germline CDR1 and CDR2 sequences are SNHLY and FYNNEI. CDR3 DNA sequence: TGTGCCAGCAGTGAAGTTGGCAGTACGATTTTCACAGATACGCAGTATTTT. Translation gives CASSEVGSTIFTDTQYF.

The chain recombines TRBV24-1 with TRBJ2-7; 7 bases match TRBD1. CDR3 length: 15 amino acids. Germline loops: CDR1 KGHDR, CDR2 SFDVKD. Losses at the gene ends were 2 bases for V and 0 bases for J; bases not matched to a gene: 3. This CDR3 is CATSDSRTGSYEQYF. The DNA of the CDR3 is TGTGCCACCAGTGATTCCCGGACAGGCTCCTACGAGCAGTACTTC.

The chain recombines TRBV7-9 with TRBJ2-1; D is uncertain. V was pared by 5 bases and J by 4 bases, with 15 bases between. Germline V gene lookup returns CDR1 SEHNR and CDR2 FQNEAQ (reference sequence). This CDR3 is 15 amino acids long. The chain's CDR3 is CASSPTAAVYNEQFF. The CDR3 bases are TGTGCCAGCAGCCCTACTGCGGCCGTTTACAATGAGCAGTTCTTC.

The chain couples TRBV10-2 to TRBJ2-5; 7 positions agree with TRBD1. V gave up 0 bases and J gave up 2 bases; unmatched junction bases: 3. This CDR3 contains 15 residues. Germline loops: CDR1 WSHSY, CDR2 SAAADI. The DNA for the CDR3 is TGCGCCAGCAGTGAGTCTCGCAGGGGGCAAGAGACCCAGTACTTC. Its protein is CASSESRRGQETQYF.

This sequence joins TRBV27 and TRBJ2-7, with no clear D. This CDR3 region has 14 residues. Germline V gene sequence: CDR1 MNHEY, CDR2 SMNVEV (reference sequence). V dropped 2 bases and J dropped 3 bases, with 11 bases sitting between them. In nucleotides, the CDR3 is TGTGCCAGCAGTTTAAGAGGTTTGAACTACGAGCAGTACTTC. It translates to CASSLRGLNYEQYF.

This clone has only a few counts. The gene calls are TRBV7-9 and TRBJ1-1, with no clear D. The CDR3 is 14 residues long. V lost 5 bases, J lost 4 bases, and 14 bases lay in between. CDR1 is SEHNR, CDR2 FQNEAQ, per germline (reference sequence). The CDR3 is CASSTGLASTEAFF. For the CDR3, the DNA is TGTGCCAGCAGCACCGGACTGGCGAGCACTGAAGCTTTCTTT. Based on the CDR3 plus reference TRBV7-9 and TRBJ1-1, the full variable domain is DTGVSQNPRHKITKRGQNVTFRCDPISEHNRLYWYRQTLGQGPEFLTYFQNEAQLEKSRLLSDRFSAERPKGSFSTLEIQRTEQGDSAMYLCASSTGLASTEAFFGQGTRLTVV.

This clone has just one count. This sequence joins TRBV6-2 or TRBV6-3 and TRBJ2-1; TRBD2 matches at 11 bases. CDR1 and CDR2 from the germline V gene are MNHEY and SVGEGT. V was pared by 5 bases and J by 4 bases, with 7 bases of the junction left unmatched. The CDR3 is made up of 16 amino acids. The CDR3 DNA reads as TGTGCCAGCAGTCCCCGACTAGCGGGGATATACAATGAGCAGTTCTTC. Amino acid sequence: CASSPRLAGIYNEQFF.

The chain uses TRBV23-1 and TRBJ1-5; D not resolved. TRBV23-1 counts as an open reading frame of uncertain function. Trimming pared 2 bases from V and 4 bases from J, leaving 18 bases between. This CDR3 spans 17 amino acids. The CDR3 reads CASSQLGCQVPNQPQHF. The CDR3, as DNA: TGCGCCAGCAGTCAACTCGGATGCCAGGTGCCTAATCAGCCCCAGCATTTT.

The chain joins TRBV27 to TRBJ2-7, with a weak D call TRBD1 (6 bases). V was clipped by 5 bases and J by 6 bases, with 17 bases between them. The V gene's germline CDR1 is MNHEY and CDR2 SMNVEV (reference sequence). This CDR3 comprises 14 residues. CDR3 amino acids: CASSVRSRGSEQYF. CDR3 bases: TGTGCCAGCAGTGTCCGTTCCAGGGGTTCCGAGCAGTACTTC.

V and J are TRBV28 and TRBJ1-4, with 9 nucleotides matching TRBD1. The germline gives CDR1 MDHEN, CDR2 SYDVKM. This CDR3 contains 17 residues. V shed 5 bases, J shed 4 bases, and the junction held 11 bases outside the gene matches. The CDR3 DNA is TGTGCCAGCAGTCTGGGACAGGGCCTTTTCAGTAATGAAAAACTGTTTTTT. This sequence encodes CASSLGQGLFSNEKLFF.

V gene TRBV6-1 combines with J gene TRBJ1-1; 7 bases are a match to TRBD1. This CDR3 has 14 amino acids. The germline CDR1 and CDR2 sequences are MNHNS and SASEGT. The V gene end was trimmed by 1 base and the J gene end by 6 bases; junction bases not matched to a gene: 5. CDR3 loop: CASSEEEGAAEAFF. The CDR3 DNA follows: TGTGCCAGCAGTGAAGAGGAGGGGGCTGCTGAAGCTTTCTTT.

The chain carries TRBV27 and TRBJ2-1; TRBD2 matches 10 bases. This CDR3 has 16 amino acids. The V and J ends lost 5 bases and 5 bases, in that order; junction bases with no gene match: 9. Germline V gene sequence: CDR1 MNHEY, CDR2 SMNVEV (reference sequence). The CDR3 spells CASSPISGGKDNEQFF. CDR3 in DNA: TGTGCCAGCAGTCCGATTAGCGGGGGGAAGGACAATGAGCAGTTCTTC.

V is TRBV7-2 and J is TRBJ1-4, with no clear D. The CDR3 totals 15 residues. V lost 4 bases, J lost 4 bases, and 13 bases lay in between. The V gene's germline CDR1 is SGHTA and CDR2 FQGNSA. CDR3 protein: CASSWRRGVNEKLFF. The CDR3 DNA reads as TGTGCCAGCAGCTGGCGGCGGGGTGTTAATGAAAAACTGTTTTTT.

The CDR3 nucleotides read TGTGCCAGCAGTTCGGTTTTCCTCGGGGGGCCCTACGAGCAGTACTTC. It yields the protein CASSSVFLGGPYEQYF. The V gene is TRBV6-5, the J gene TRBJ2-7, with D possibly TRBD2 on 7 matching bases. V lost 4 bases and J 2 bases, leaving 18 bases between the germline ends. CDR3 length: 16 residues. The germline V gene has CDR1 MNHEY and CDR2 SVGAGI.

The gene calls are TRBV5-6 and TRBJ1-4; D gene ambiguous. V lost 2 bases to trimming and J lost 8 bases, with 19 bases between them. The germline V gene encodes CDR1 SGHDT and CDR2 YYEEEE. The CDR3 is 16 amino acids. The CDR3: CASSLNPGPASEKLFF. The DNA for the CDR3 is TGTGCCAGCAGCTTAAACCCGGGTCCAGCGAGCGAAAAACTGTTTTTT.

This rearrangement joins TRBV7-8 to TRBJ2-7; TRBD1 agrees at 7 bases. Losses at the gene ends were 5 bases for V and 5 bases for J; bases not matched to a gene: 9. Looked up from germline, CDR1 is SGHVS and CDR2 is FQNEAQ. The CDR3 is made up of 14 amino acids. The CDR3: CASSQQGRKNEQYF. Here the CDR3 DNA reads TGTGCCAGCAGCCAACAGGGGAGAAAAAACGAGCAGTACTTC.

The chain joins TRBV28 to TRBJ2-3; possible D gene TRBD1, 6 bases. The CDR3 loop spans 12 amino acids. V was trimmed by 5 bases and J by 5 bases, leaving 8 bases between them. From germline, CDR1 is MDHEN and CDR2 SYDVKM. CDR3 sequence reads: CASSTGKDTQYF. CDR3 sequence (DNA): TGTGCCAGCAGTACAGGGAAAGATACGCAGTATTTT. Drawing the rest from reference TRBV28 and TRBJ2-3, the complete variable domain is DVKVTQSSRYLVKRTGEKVFLECVQDMDHENMFWYRQDPGLGLRLIYFSYDVKMKEKGDIPEGYSVSREKKERFSLILESASTNQTSMYLCASSTGKDTQYFGPGTRLTVL.

The chain combines TRBV7-2 with TRBJ2-5, with 8 bases aligning to TRBD2. This CDR3 contains 18 residues. Trimming removed 4 bases from V and 1 base from J; junction bases left unmatched: 14. Germline values: CDR1 SGHTA, CDR2 FQGNSA. CDR3 sequence reads: CASSSSRLIGGGQETQYF. DNA for the CDR3: TGTGCCAGCAGCTCCTCCCGGCTTATCGGGGGGGGCCAAGAGACCCAGTACTTC.

This sequence joins TRBV6-5 and TRBJ1-2; D remains unclear. The CDR3 is 14 residues long. The V gene's germline CDR1 is MNHEY and CDR2 SVGAGI. V lost 9 bases, J lost 3 bases, and 17 bases lay in between. In DNA form, the CDR3 reads TGTGCCAGTGATACGGGTGGGGTCTACTATGGCTACACCTTC. This gives the protein CASDTGGVYYGYTF.

The CDR3: CASSWDTVRGTQYF. The CDR3 nucleotides read TGTGCCAGCAGCTGGGATACGGTGAGGGGGACGCAGTATTTT. This sequence joins TRBV7-9 and TRBJ2-3, with a weak D call TRBD1 (6 bases). The germline gives CDR1 SEHNR, CDR2 FQNEAQ (reference sequence). This CDR3 spans 14 amino acids. Between the trimmed V and J ends, which lost 4 bases and 9 bases, there was a span of 17 bases.

DNA of the CDR3: TGCAGCGTTGTTCGTCGGACAGACTATGGCTACACCTTC. It translates to CSVVRRTDYGYTF. The V call is TRBV29-1, the J call TRBJ1-2; tentative D call: TRBD1 (6 bases). The CDR3 has 13 amino acids. V was clipped by 4 bases and J by 3 bases, with 12 bases between them. Germline CDR1 is SQVTM and CDR2 is ANQGSEA.